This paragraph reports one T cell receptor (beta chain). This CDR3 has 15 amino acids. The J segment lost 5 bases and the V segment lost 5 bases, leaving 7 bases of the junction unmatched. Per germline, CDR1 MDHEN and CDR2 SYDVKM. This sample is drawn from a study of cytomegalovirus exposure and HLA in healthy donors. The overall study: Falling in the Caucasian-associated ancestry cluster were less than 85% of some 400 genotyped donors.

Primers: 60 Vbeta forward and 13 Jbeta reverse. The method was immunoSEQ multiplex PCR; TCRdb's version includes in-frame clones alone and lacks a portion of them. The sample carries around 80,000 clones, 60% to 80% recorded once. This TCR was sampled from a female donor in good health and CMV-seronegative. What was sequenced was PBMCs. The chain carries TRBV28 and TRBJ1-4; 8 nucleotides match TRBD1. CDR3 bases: TGTGCCAGCAGTCCAAGACAGGGGAAAAATGAAAAACTGTTTTTT. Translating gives CASSPRQGKNEKLFF.